One sample yielded the 3 T cell receptor beta chains listed below, sequenced in a study of OX40 agonist ivuxolimab in advanced cancers. Measured with immunoSEQ multiplex PCR; TCRdb has only the in-frame clones, and not every one. The sample consists of some 66,000 clones, about nine tenths of them appearing once. Specimen: CD4+ or CD8+ T cells sorted from blood, collected in a trial of the OX40 agonist ivuxolimab. These receptors all stem from an adult with an advanced solid tumor such as melanoma, head and neck, liver or kidney cancer.

The chain recombines TRBV6-5 with TRBJ1-1; D unresolved. The germline gives CDR1 MNHEY, CDR2 SVGAGI. The CDR3 has 14 residues. V was trimmed by 2 bases and J by 1 base, leaving 8 bases between them. The CDR3 reads CASSYGAQNTEAFF. The CDR3 nucleotides read TGTGCCAGCAGTTACGGAGCTCAGAACACTGAAGCTTTCTTT.

The V and J genes are TRBV2 and TRBJ2-5, with 7 positions matching TRBD2. V lost 3 bases and J lost 1; bases outside the gene matches: 11. Looked up from germline, CDR1 is SNHLY and CDR2 is FYNNEI. This CDR3 contains 17 residues. CDR3 region: CASSEGLPTGGQETQYF. The CDR3, as DNA: TGTGCCAGCAGTGAGGGACTACCCACGGGGGGCCAAGAGACCCAGTACTTC. The entire variable domain, with the rest obtained from reference TRBV2 and TRBJ2-5, is as follows: EPEVTQTPSHQVTQMGQEVILRCVPISNHLYFYWYRQILGQKVEFLVSFYNNEISEKSEIFDDQFSVERPDGSNFTLKIRSTKLEDSAMYFCASSEGLPTGGQETQYFGPGTRLLVL.

The genes are TRBV29-1 and TRBJ1-3; D is uncertain. There are 14 residues in the CDR3. V was cut by 6 bases and J by 4 bases, with 16 bases left in between. Per germline, CDR1 SQVTM and CDR2 ANQGSEA. The CDR3 DNA reads as TGCAGCGTCGCCGGAGCCGCCTCAGGAAACACCATATATTTT. Its translation: CSVAGAASGNTIYF.